The text below deals with one T cell receptor beta chain. Every subset had its genomic DNA shared out evenly among several immunoSEQ plates. Clones were sequenced by immunoSEQ multiplex PCR, and TCRdb holds only the in-frame ones, with some missing. The sample has about 2.2 million clones; around 93% are singletons. Naive CD8 cells lacked CD45RO, underwent positive selection for CCR7 and left out terminally differentiated effector memory CD45RA+ cells. The CDR3 is 17 amino acids. The V gene end was trimmed by 4 bases and the J gene end by 8 bases; junction bases not matched to a gene: 19. Germline lookup yields CDR1 MGHRA and CDR2 YSYEKL. The sample comes from a study of shared clonotypes between healthy human individuals.

The chain employs TRBV4-1 and TRBJ1-2; 7 positions match TRBD1. Sequences were obtained from naive CD8+ T cells from PBMCs. The sequence was collected from a man younger than 30 in good health. Some clones in this sample may be carry-over from other donors' samples. Here the CDR3 reads CASSPKGAGRGTMGYTF. The CDR3, as DNA: TGCGCCAGCAGCCCAAAGGGGGCGGGGCGCGGTACGATGGGCTACACCTTC.